One TCR beta chain is described in this entry. TCRdb reprocessed the 5' RACE reads and stores each CDR3 protein as one record, lacking DNA. Found here are hundreds of thousands of distinct CDR3 sequences; the top ten clones hold 6% to 9.5%. This sample was taken from a study of T cells expressing NK-cell markers. Study-wide context: The study drew TCR beta repertoires from sorted CD3+CD56+NKG2C+, CD3+CD56+NKG2C- and CD3+CD56-NKG2C+ T cells. Seven of the eight sequenced donors were HCMV-seropositive; one was seronegative.

Germline V gene sequence: CDR1 SGHTA, CDR2 FQGNSA. CDR3 length: 15 amino acids. The sequence derives from a woman aged 18-69 years in good health. The sequencing sample was made of blood T cells: a sorted CD56 or NKG2C T cell subset, CD4+ or CD8+ T cells, or bulk PBMC T cells (not recorded which). The chain has TRBV7-2 and TRBJ2-1; lacking DNA, the TRBD2 call made by TCRdb goes unchecked. The CDR3 is CASSQMSGSRNEQFF. Supplemented by reference TRBV7-2 and TRBJ2-1, the full variable domain reads GAGVSQSPSNKVTEKGKDVELRCDPISGHTALYWYRQSLGQGLEFLIYFQGNSAPDKSGLPSDRFSAERTGGSVSTLTIQRTQQEDSAVYLCASSQMSGSRNEQFFGPGTRLTVL.